Below are 18 T cell receptor beta chains sequenced from a single sample in a study of cytomegalovirus exposure and HLA in healthy donors. PCR employed 60 Vbeta and 13 Jbeta primers. Sequenced by immunoSEQ multiplex PCR; TCRdb stores in-frame clones only, minus some. The sample yields 80,000 to 100,000 clones, approximately 71% seen once. Material: PBMCs. These receptor sequences come from a woman aged 18-29 years in good health and CMV-seropositive.

This clone was detected once. The chain employs TRBV4-2 and TRBJ2-3; D gene uncertain. Trimming pared 5 bases from V and 7 bases from J, leaving 16 bases between. This CDR3 has 14 residues. Germline CDR1 is LGHNA and CDR2 is YNFKEQ. In DNA form, the CDR3 reads TGTGCCAGCAGCGAAACCGGCATAACTAATACGCAGTATTTT. Translated, it gives CASSETGITNTQYF.

The V and J genes are TRBV18 and TRBJ2-2, with 8 positions matching TRBD1. Germline-derived CDR1 and CDR2 are KGHSH and LQKENI. V was clipped by 1 base and J by 5 bases; unmatched bases: 6. This CDR3 has 16 amino acids. CDR3 nucleotides: TGTGCCAGCTCACCACTCGGGACAGGAGGGACCGGGGAGCTGTTTTTT. This gives the protein CASSPLGTGGTGELFF. Full variable domain (missing parts from reference TRBV18 and TRBJ2-2): NAGVMQNPRHLVRRRGQEARLRCSPMKGHSHVYWYRQLPEEGLKFMVYLQKENIIDESGMPKERFSAEFPKEGPSILRIQQVVRGDSAAYFCASSPLGTGGTGELFFGEGSRLTVL.

The CDR3 DNA follows: TGTGCCAGCAGCCGCGGGGAGCTGGATCAGCCCCAGCATTTT. This gives the protein CASSRGELDQPQHF. The V gene is TRBV28, the J gene TRBJ1-5, with D hard to call. CDR3 length: 14 residues. The V and J ends lost 6 bases and 5 bases respectively, with 14 bases between them. CDR1 and CDR2 from the germline V gene are MDHEN and SYDVKM.

CDR3: CAWSPGTGAGGELFF. Written as DNA, the CDR3 is TGTGCCTGGAGTCCCGGGACAGGGGCCGGGGGGGAGCTGTTTTTT. V and J are TRBV30 and TRBJ2-2; 10 nucleotides agree with TRBD1. CDR3 length: 15 amino acids. With V trimmed by 2 bases and J by 8 bases, 8 bases remained unmatched. Germline CDR1 is GTSNPN and CDR2 is SVGIG (reference sequence). The full variable domain, with the rest looked up from reference TRBV30 and TRBJ2-2, is SQTIHQWPATLVQPVGSPLSLECTVEGTSNPNLYWYRQAAGRGLQLLFYSVGIGQISSEVPQNLSASRPQDRQFILSSKKLLLSDSGFYLCAWSPGTGAGGELFFGEGSRLTVL.

The gene calls are TRBV5-1 and TRBJ2-7; D is possibly TRBD2 (5 bases). Germline V CDR1 and CDR2: SGHRS, YFSETQ. V lost 1 base and J lost 1, with 12 bases in between. CDR3 length: 15 amino acids. The CDR3 reads CASSLPASKSYEQYF. The CDR3 nucleotides read TGCGCCAGCAGCTTGCCGGCTAGCAAATCCTACGAGCAGTACTTC. The full variable domain, in which reference TRBV5-1 and TRBJ2-7 provide the parts outside the CDR3, is KAGVTQTPRYLIKTRGQQVTLSCSPISGHRSVSWYQQTPGQGLQFLFEYFSETQRNKGNFPGRFSGRQFSNSRSEMNVSTLELGDSALYLCASSLPASKSYEQYFGPGTRLTVT.

This clone was seen once. The V call is TRBV2, the J call TRBJ2-3, with 7 bases lining up with TRBD1. J was trimmed by 8 bases and V by 5 bases; bases with no gene match: 13. The CDR3 length is 15 residues. The germline V gene encodes CDR1 SNHLY and CDR2 FYNNEI. The CDR3 DNA follows: TGTGCCAGCAGTCAACAGGGGACGGCAGGAGGTACGCAGTATTTT. Translated: CASSQQGTAGGTQYF.

The chain uses TRBV2 and TRBJ2-3, with TRBD2 matching over 7 bases. V trimming: 7 bases; J trimming: 6 bases; junction bases outside the gene matches: 13. Germline V gene lookup returns CDR1 SNHLY and CDR2 FYNNEI. The CDR3 spans 15 residues. CDR3 protein: CASTGLAEGGDTQYF. In DNA form, the CDR3 reads TGTGCCAGCACGGGTCTAGCGGAGGGCGGGGATACGCAGTATTTT.

This clone turned up a few times. The CDR3 loop is CASSWDREREQFF. The DNA for the CDR3 is TGTGCCAGTAGTTGGGACAGGGAGAGGGAGCAGTTCTTC. The chain is built from TRBV19 and TRBJ2-1, with 9 bases lining up with TRBD1. Trimming took 5 bases from V and 10 from J; bases not matched to a gene: 6. The CDR3 length is 13 residues. CDR1 and CDR2 from the germline V gene are LNHDA and SQIVND (reference sequence).

The V call is TRBV29-1, the J call TRBJ1-2; D possibly corresponds to TRBD1 (6 bases). The germline gives CDR1 SQVTM, CDR2 ANQGSEA. The ends were cut back, 7 bases at V and 6 bases at J, with 15 bases in the middle. This CDR3 has 12 residues. CDR3 DNA sequence: TGCAGCGCATCCCCCGGGACACATGGCTACACCTTC. The encoded protein is CSASPGTHGYTF.

The chain joins TRBV29-1 to TRBJ2-1; 7 nucleotides match TRBD2. CDR1 and CDR2 from the germline V gene are SQVTM and ANQGSEA. This CDR3 has 12 amino acids. V gave up 8 bases and J gave up 2 bases; unmatched junction bases: 3. The CDR3: CSLGGAYNEQFF. The DNA for the CDR3 is TGCAGCTTGGGGGGGGCCTACAATGAGCAGTTCTTC.

The J gene is TRBJ1-2, the V gene TRBV4-3; weak D call: TRBD1 (5 bases). Per germline, CDR1 LGHNA and CDR2 YSLEER. CDR3 length equals 18 residues. With 0 bases removed from V and 4 bases from J, the gap between germline ends came to 21 bases. The CDR3 DNA follows: TGCGCCAGCAGCCAAGATGTTAAGCGGGGCCCCTCCATCTATGGCTACACCTTC. As protein: CASSQDVKRGPSIYGYTF.

The genes are TRBV2 and TRBJ2-7; D is undetermined. CDR1 is SNHLY and CDR2 is FYNNEI in the germline V gene. The CDR3 length is 11 residues. Trimming took off 7 bases at V and 7 bases at J, with 11 bases between the two ends. CDR3 region: CASTAVREQYF. As DNA, the CDR3 is TGTGCCAGCACTGCTGTACGGGAGCAGTACTTC.

DNA for the CDR3: TGTGCCAGCAGTTTTGGGGCCGGAATCAATGGCTACACCTTC. This gives the protein CASSFGAGINGYTF. The chain uses TRBV28 and TRBJ1-2; maybe TRBD1 (5 bases). Germline-derived CDR1 and CDR2 are MDHEN and SYDVKM. The CDR3 is 14 residues long. The germline V and J ends were trimmed by 3 bases and 6 bases, with 14 bases remaining between them.

A few counts support this clone. The chain has TRBV6-5 and TRBJ2-2; D may be TRBD1 (5 bases). Trimming stripped 6 bases from V and 2 bases from J, with 13 bases between. Germline V gives CDR1 MNHEY, CDR2 SVGAGI. The CDR3 is 15 residues long. CDR3 region: CASSPPRGNTGELFF. CDR3 nucleotides: TGTGCCAGCAGCCCCCCTAGGGGTAACACCGGGGAGCTGTTTTTT.

This chain uses TRBV28 with TRBJ2-5, with 9 bases fitting TRBD1. From germline, CDR1 is MDHEN and CDR2 SYDVKM. This CDR3 has 14 residues. J was trimmed by 9 bases and V by 6 bases; bases with no gene match: 11. The CDR3, as DNA: TGTGCCAGCAGATCCGGGACAGGGACCGTGGCCCAGTACTTC. It translates to CASRSGTGTVAQYF. The full variable domain, rest sourced from reference TRBV28 and TRBJ2-5, is DVKVTQSSRYLVKRTGEKVFLECVQDMDHENMFWYRQDPGLGLRLIYFSYDVKMKEKGDIPEGYSVSREKKERFSLILESASTNQTSMYLCASRSGTGTVAQYFGPGTRLLVL.

The V call is TRBV30, the J call TRBJ2-7, with 12 positions matching TRBD1. This CDR3 contains 13 residues. The V gene's germline CDR1 is GTSNPN and CDR2 SVGIG (reference sequence). V was clipped by 3 bases and J by 7 bases; unmatched bases: 4. In nucleotides, the CDR3 is TGTGCCTGGAGGGGACAGGGGGCGAGGGAGCAGTACTTC. It codes for CAWRGQGAREQYF.

This chain uses TRBV4-1 with TRBJ2-3, with a weak D call TRBD2 (6 bases). V gave up 2 bases and J gave up 6 bases, with 9 bases separating them. This CDR3 spans 13 amino acids. Germline V gives CDR1 MGHRA, CDR2 YSYEKL. CDR3 sequence (DNA): TGCGCCAGCAGCCAAAGACTAGAGGATACGCAGTATTTT. Translating gives CASSQRLEDTQYF.

In its sample, this clone was seen once. V gene TRBV27 combines with J gene TRBJ1-1; 9 positions agree with TRBD1. The germline V gene encodes CDR1 MNHEY and CDR2 SMNVEV (reference sequence). The V gene end was trimmed by 6 bases and the J gene end by 7 bases; junction bases not matched to a gene: 12. This CDR3 has 15 residues. The CDR3 sequence is CASRPSLGQGSEAFF. DNA for the CDR3: TGTGCCAGCAGACCTTCTCTCGGACAGGGGAGTGAAGCTTTCTTT.